Each of the 13 T cell receptor beta chains below was sequenced from the same sample in a study of T cells in Graves' hyperthyroidism and ophthalmopathy. Template material for amplifying TCR beta CDR3 regions consisted of RNA transcripts. RT-PCR in the first round (using the HTBI primer set) targeted the TCR CDR3. TCRdb processed the multiplex PCR reads anew with MiXCR; each CDR3 protein has one entry. The sample shows 450,000 to 700,000 distinct CDR3 sequences, about half of them seen only once. The specimen sequenced was peripheral blood or thyroid tissue (not recorded which). These receptors came from a woman aged 18-29 years with Graves' hyperthyroidism.

In this sample, this clonotype turned up many times. The chain links TRBV29-1 to TRBJ2-7; 11 positions match TRBD2. The CDR3 is 23 amino acids. CDR1 and CDR2 (germline): SQVTM, ANQGSEA. The ends lost 7 bases at V and 5 bases at J; junction bases unmatched: 37. CDR3 sequence reads: CSAGTRGAYDPGSGRAFPHEQYF. In DNA, the CDR3 is TGCAGCGCTGGGACTCGGGGGGCCTATGATCCCGGTAGCGGGAGGGCCTTTCCCCACGAGCAGTACTTC.

The chain employs TRBV6-5 and TRBJ1-4; 10 bases are a match to TRBD1. Germline assignment: CDR1 MNHEY and CDR2 SVGAGI. Losses at the gene ends were 6 bases for V and 7 bases for J; bases not matched to a gene: 8. The CDR3 covers 15 residues. The CDR3 nucleotides read TGTGCCAGCAGAACCGGGACAGGGGATGGTGAAAAACTGTTTTTT. The encoded protein is CASRTGTGDGEKLFF.

This clonotype occurred many times. The chain combines TRBV2 with TRBJ1-2, with 9 bases fitting TRBD1. Germline values: CDR1 SNHLY, CDR2 FYNNEI. Losses at the gene ends were 11 bases for V and 3 bases for J; bases not matched to a gene: 7. The CDR3 totals 13 residues. The CDR3 nucleotides read TGTGCCGGACAGGGGCTCAGAGACTATGGCTACACCTTC. Protein: CAGQGLRDYGYTF.

This clonotype was picked up many times. The chain has TRBV12-3 or TRBV12-4 and TRBJ2-7; TRBD2 matches 7 bases. Trimming took 6 bases from V and 4 from J; bases not matched to a gene: 9. The CDR3 is made up of 14 amino acids. The CDR3 spells CASRGSGPFYEQYF. CDR3 in DNA: TGTGCCAGCAGGGGTAGCGGGCCTTTTTACGAGCAGTACTTC.

This clonotype was counted a single time. The conserved final phenylalanine or tryptophan is absent from the CDR3, which likely points to a read error. It is unclear where the CDR3 begins or ends on the DNA, so no DNA is shown, and the CDR3 is as TCRdb lists it. V is TRBV15 and J is TRBJ1-1. The CDR3 is 8 amino acids long, termini counted. The germline gives CDR1 LNHNV, CDR2 YYDKDF (reference sequence). CDR3 protein: CATSRDLL.

The V gene is TRBV12-3 or TRBV12-4, the J gene TRBJ2-5; tentatively, D is TRBD2 (5 bases). There are 12 residues in the CDR3. Trimming left V 6 bases short and J 2 bases short, with 7 bases between. The CDR3 loop reads CASRRGQETQYF. In nucleotides, the CDR3 is TGTGCCAGCAGACGGGGACAAGAGACCCAGTACTTC.

This clonotype was seen repeatedly, ten times or more. The CDR3 sequence: CASTGSGYEQYF. CDR3 coding DNA: TGTGCCAGCACTGGGTCAGGGTACGAGCAGTACTTC. This chain joins TRBV27 and TRBJ2-7, with D possibly being TRBD1 (5 bases). V lost 7 bases and J lost 4, with 11 bases in between. The CDR3 is made up of 12 amino acids. In germline, CDR1 is MNHEY, CDR2 SMNVEV (reference sequence).

In regard to this clonotype: The germline gene is not matched at one end of the junction; a read error may be the cause. V is TRBV24-1 and J is TRBJ1-2; D may be TRBD1 (6 bases). Germline V gene lookup returns CDR1 KGHDR and CDR2 SFDVKD. The CDR3 covers 12 residues. The CDR3: CATSRAGDGYTF. The CDR3 DNA reads as TGCGCCACCAGTCGGGCAGGGGACGGCTACACCTTC.

This clonotype has a count of ten or more. The V call is TRBV3-1, the J call TRBJ1-6; D is ambiguous. V shed 3 bases and J shed 9 bases, with 15 bases lying between them. This CDR3 comprises 15 residues. Germline values: CDR1 LGHDT, CDR2 YNNKEL (reference sequence). CDR3 sequence: CASSHIPAGLSPLHF. DNA for the CDR3: TGTGCCAGCAGCCATATACCAGCCGGTCTTTCACCCCTCCACTTT. The complete variable domain, with remaining parts taken from reference TRBV3-1 and TRBJ1-6, reads DTAVSQTPKYLVTQMGNDKSIKCEQNLGHDTMYWYKQDSKKFLKIMFSYNNKELIINETVPNRFSPKSPDKAHLNLHINSLELGDSAVYFCASSHIPAGLSPLHFGNGTRLTVT.

This clonotype has just one count. It may be a read error: a sequence one base away is much more abundant. The chain has TRBV13 and TRBJ2-7, with D perhaps matching TRBD1 or TRBD2 (5 bases each). The CDR3 spans 16 residues. Germline V gene data show CDR1 as PRHDT and CDR2 as FYEKMQ (reference sequence). The CDR3: CVSSPPGSGRNYEQYF. The CDR3 region has the DNA TGTGTCAGCAGTCCCCCAGGTTCGGGACGAAACTACGAGCAGTACTTC.

This clonotype was found many times. The chain recombines TRBV19 with TRBJ1-2; TRBD1 aligns across 7 bases. With 3 bases clipped from V and 1 base from J, the junction kept 8 bases outside the gene matches. Germline lookup yields CDR1 LNHDA and CDR2 SQIVND (reference sequence). This CDR3 is 16 amino acids long. The CDR3 DNA reads as TGTGCCAGTAGTATCATCACCGACAGGGTTAACTATGGCTACACCTTC. Translation gives CASSIITDRVNYGYTF.

This clonotype came up many times. The rearrangement links TRBV20-1 to TRBJ2-5, with D unresolved. Germline CDR1 and CDR2: DFQATT and SNEGSKA (reference sequence). V dropped 2 bases and J dropped 1 base, with 11 bases sitting between them. This CDR3 comprises 14 residues. CDR3 region: CSARSPVTQETQYF. The CDR3 DNA follows: TGCAGTGCTAGATCGCCCGTCACCCAAGAGACCCAGTACTTC.

This clonotype was counted ten times or more. CDR3: CASSYGGNSNQPQHF. The CDR3 DNA sequence: TGTGCCAGCAGTTACGGGGGAAATAGCAATCAGCCCCAGCATTTT. The chain couples TRBV6-5 to TRBJ1-5, with D possibly matching TRBD1 (5 bases). The CDR3 runs to 15 residues. V was shortened by 2 bases and J by 0 bases, with 8 bases between the two germline ends. Germline V gene data show CDR1 as MNHEY and CDR2 as SVGAGI.